A single sample is the source of the 15 T cell receptor beta chains below, sequenced in a study of blood T cell repertoires in COVID-19. Clones were sequenced by immunoSEQ multiplex PCR, and TCRdb holds only the in-frame ones, with some missing. The sample gives roughly 90,000 clones, approximately 87% of which show up once; roughly 1.5% is in the top ten. The sequenced sample was peripheral blood. The receptors shown here come from a human donor with active COVID-19. The donor label of this sample is uncertain.

The chain couples TRBV27 to TRBJ2-5; possibly TRBD1 for D (5 bases). This CDR3 spans 15 amino acids. The V and J ends lost 3 bases and 5 bases respectively, with 16 bases between them. CDR1 and CDR2 from the germline V gene are MNHEY and SMNVEV (reference sequence). The CDR3 protein is CASSLAGNYGETQYF. CDR3 sequence (DNA): TGTGCCAGCAGTTTGGCAGGGAATTATGGGGAGACCCAGTACTTC.

A single count supports this clone. In nucleotides, the CDR3 is TGCGCCAGCAGCATTAGCGGGAGGAGCACAGATACGCAGTATTTT. It encodes CASSISGRSTDTQYF. V gene TRBV4-3 combines with J gene TRBJ2-3; 10 nucleotides agree with TRBD2. Germline CDR1 reads LGHNA; CDR2 reads YSLEER. Unmatched junction bases numbered 2, after V lost 5 bases and J lost 0 bases. This CDR3 is built from 15 residues.

The rearrangement links TRBV7-9 to TRBJ1-2; 8 positions match TRBD1. Germline V lookup: CDR1 SEHNR, CDR2 FQNEAQ (reference sequence). The CDR3 is 13 amino acids. V shed 5 bases and J 8 bases; nucleotides not matched to a gene: 7. Here the CDR3 DNA reads TGTGCCAGCAGCCAGGACAGGGCCGGGGGCTACACCTTC. Protein sequence: CASSQDRAGGYTF.

V usage is TRBV7-9 and J usage is TRBJ1-6; 8 bases are a match to TRBD1. The CDR3 consists of 15 residues. Germline lookup yields CDR1 SEHNR and CDR2 FQNEAQ (reference sequence). After removal of 5 bases from V and 7 bases from J, the junction contained 7 bases not matched to a gene. CDR3 bases: TGTGCCAGCAGCCCCCGGACAGGGCGCAATTCACCCCTCCACTTT. Its translation is CASSPRTGRNSPLHF.

V usage is TRBV6-2 or TRBV6-3 and J usage is TRBJ1-1; D call uncertain. Germline V gene lookup returns CDR1 MNHEY and CDR2 SVGEGT. The CDR3 loop spans 14 amino acids. V was trimmed by 0 bases and J by 1 base, leaving 6 bases between them. The CDR3 spells CASSYSVANTEAFF. Here the CDR3 DNA reads TGTGCCAGCAGTTACTCGGTGGCGAACACTGAAGCTTTCTTT.

The genes are TRBV28 and TRBJ2-5; tentatively, D is TRBD1 (6 bases). Germline CDR1 and CDR2: MDHEN and SYDVKM. This CDR3 has 15 amino acids. V lost 5 bases and J lost 5, with 18 bases in between. The CDR3 DNA follows: TGTGCCAGCAGTCCGCGGACAGCGCGGGTGGAGACCCAGTACTTC. Protein product: CASSPRTARVETQYF.

This clone has a single count. V gene TRBV24-1 combines with J gene TRBJ2-2; tentatively, D is TRBD2 (5 bases). Deletions cut 10 bases from V and 5 bases from J, with 10 bases between. Germline CDR1 reads KGHDR; CDR2 reads SFDVKD. CDR3 length: 12 amino acids. The CDR3 nucleotides read TGTGCCACGGGGAGAACGACCGGGGAGCTGTTTTTT. Protein product: CATGRTTGELFF.

This clone was found once. This chain uses TRBV6-4 with TRBJ2-2; 8 nucleotides line up with TRBD1. The germline gives CDR1 MRHNA, CDR2 SNTAGT. The V segment lost 6 bases and the J segment 1 base; nucleotides outside the gene matches: 7. This CDR3 has 16 residues. CDR3 DNA: TGTGCCAGCAGCCGAGAGGGGACAGGGAACACCGGGGAGCTGTTTTTT. Encoded protein: CASSREGTGNTGELFF.

The chain recombines TRBV2 with TRBJ2-7, with D tentatively TRBD1 (5 bases). From germline, CDR1 is SNHLY and CDR2 FYNNEI. The germline V and J ends were trimmed by 6 bases and 4 bases, with 10 bases remaining between them. The CDR3 consists of 12 residues. CDR3 DNA: TGTGCCAGCAGGGGGCCTCATTACGAGCAGTACTTC. Translation: CASRGPHYEQYF.

The rearrangement links TRBV19 to TRBJ2-7; the D gene is possibly TRBD2 (6 bases). Germline CDR1 reads LNHDA; CDR2 reads SQIVND (reference sequence). CDR3 length equals 15 residues. V gave up 3 bases and J gave up 5 bases, with 17 bases separating them. CDR3 residues: CASSIGWLAKNEQYF. CDR3 sequence (DNA): TGTGCCAGTAGTATTGGTTGGCTAGCGAAGAACGAGCAGTACTTC.

The DNA of the CDR3 is TGCGCCAGCAGCCCCGTAGAACTGACGGGGACCGGGGAGCTGTTTTTT. Translated: CASSPVELTGTGELFF. The chain links TRBV5-1 to TRBJ2-2; D might be TRBD2 (5 bases). The germline V gene encodes CDR1 SGHRS and CDR2 YFSETQ. The CDR3 contains 16 residues. V lost 4 bases, J lost 5 bases, and 18 bases lay in between.

As concerns this clone: Other DNA sequences from this sample encode an identical CDR3 as well. This rearrangement joins TRBV12-3 or TRBV12-4 to TRBJ2-5; D uncertain. V lost 2 bases and J lost 5, with 3 bases in between. This CDR3 comprises 11 residues. The CDR3 DNA follows: TGTGCCAGCAGTTTATCTGAGACCCAGTACTTC. Translation: CASSLSETQYF.

V is TRBV7-2 and J is TRBJ2-2; the match to TRBD1 covers 7 bases. The CDR3 loop spans 16 amino acids. Germline loops: CDR1 SGHTA, CDR2 FQGNSA. V lost 4 bases, J lost 2 bases, and 7 bases stayed unmatched. In DNA, the CDR3 is TGTGCCAGCAGCTCGACAGGGATAATCAACACCGGGGAGCTGTTTTTT. Its protein is CASSSTGIINTGELFF.

V gene TRBV5-1 combines with J gene TRBJ2-7, with unresolved D. The CDR3 consists of 15 residues. V was shortened by 1 base and J by 0 bases, with 11 bases between the two germline ends. Germline lookup yields CDR1 SGHRS and CDR2 YFSETQ. CDR3 protein: CASSLWSVFSYEQYF. In DNA, the CDR3 is TGCGCCAGCAGCTTGTGGTCAGTATTCTCCTACGAGCAGTACTTC.

The chain recombines TRBV4-3 with TRBJ2-7, with no clear D. The CDR3 loop spans 12 amino acids. The V gene lost 0 bases and the J gene lost 6 bases, with 6 bases spanning the gap. From germline, CDR1 is LGHNA and CDR2 YSLEER. The CDR3 protein is CASSQDHSEQYF. Written as DNA, the CDR3 is TGCGCCAGCAGCCAAGATCACTCCGAGCAGTACTTC.